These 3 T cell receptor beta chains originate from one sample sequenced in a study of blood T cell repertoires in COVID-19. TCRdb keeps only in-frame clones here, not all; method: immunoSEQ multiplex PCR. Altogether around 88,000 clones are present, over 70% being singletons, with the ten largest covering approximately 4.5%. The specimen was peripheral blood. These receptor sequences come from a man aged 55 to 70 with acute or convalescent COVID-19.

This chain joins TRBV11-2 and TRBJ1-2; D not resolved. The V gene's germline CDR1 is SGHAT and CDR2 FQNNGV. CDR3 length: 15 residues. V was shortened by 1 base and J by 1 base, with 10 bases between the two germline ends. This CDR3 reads CASSLAGFLNYGYTF. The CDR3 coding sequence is TGTGCCAGCAGCTTAGCTGGCTTCCTTAACTATGGCTACACCTTC.

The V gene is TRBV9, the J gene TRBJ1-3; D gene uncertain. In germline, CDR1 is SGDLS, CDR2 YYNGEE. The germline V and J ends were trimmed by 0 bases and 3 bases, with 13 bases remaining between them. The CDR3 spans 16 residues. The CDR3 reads CASSVGPGVYGNTIYF. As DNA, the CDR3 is TGTGCCAGCAGCGTAGGGCCCGGGGTGTATGGAAACACCATATATTTT.

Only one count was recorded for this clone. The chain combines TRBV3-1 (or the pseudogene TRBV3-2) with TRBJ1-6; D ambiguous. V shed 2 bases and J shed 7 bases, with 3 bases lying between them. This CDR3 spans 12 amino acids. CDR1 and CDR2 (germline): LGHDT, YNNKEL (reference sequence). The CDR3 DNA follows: TGTGCCAGCAGCCAAAGCAATTCACCCCTCCACTTT. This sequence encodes CASSQSNSPLHF.